Shown below are 5 T cell receptor beta chains from a single sample sequenced in a study of beta chain features in type 1 diabetes. Study outcomes and limitations: Shorter TCRB CDR3s, moderately but significantly so, were found in Type 1 diabetes patients in all four CD4+ subsets.

Their antigens are not known. Expressed TCRB transcripts were sequenced after all isolated RNA was converted to cDNA. Here immunoSEQ multiplex PCR was the method, and the copy in TCRdb shows in-frame clones only, minus some. Of some 330,000 clones in the sample, around 12% are singletons; the top ten hold over 0.008%. The sequenced sample consisted of naive CD4+ T cells from blood. The receptors here all came from a woman aged 18 to 35 with type 1 diabetes.

This clone has a handful of counts. The sample contains more than one DNA sequence encoding this CDR3. This rearrangement joins TRBV9 to TRBJ2-3; 14 nucleotides line up with TRBD2. The V gene's germline CDR1 is SGDLS and CDR2 YYNGEE. This CDR3 has 16 amino acids. Trimming at V came to 2 bases and at J to 1 base, leaving 0 bases not matched to a gene. CDR3 sequence reads: CASSVGLAGGTDTQYF. CDR3 DNA sequence: TGTGCCAGCAGCGTGGGACTAGCGGGAGGCACAGATACGCAGTATTTT.

This clone was detected only a few times. The rearrangement joins TRBV10-3 to TRBJ2-2, with a weak D call TRBD2 (5 bases). Trimming removed 4 bases from V and 4 bases from J, with 10 bases in between. This CDR3 region has 14 residues. Germline lookup yields CDR1 ENHRY and CDR2 SYGVKD. This CDR3 reads CAISGSGVTGELFF. DNA for the CDR3: TGTGCCATCAGTGGGAGCGGAGTCACCGGGGAGCTGTTTTTT.

This clone has a handful of counts. V is TRBV11-2 and J is TRBJ2-7; maybe TRBD1 (5 bases). The CDR3 loop spans 16 amino acids. Per the germline V gene, CDR1 is SGHAT and CDR2 is FQNNGV. V lost 1 base and J lost 3, with 16 bases in between. CDR3 in DNA: TGTGCCAGCAGCTTAGCCTATACGACAGCAAACTACGAGCAGTACTTC. This sequence encodes CASSLAYTTANYEQYF.

The chain uses TRBV4-2 and TRBJ2-1, with TRBD2 matching over 10 bases. V lost 3 bases, J lost 10 bases, and 9 bases stayed unmatched. The CDR3 sequence is 15 residues long. Germline V gives CDR1 LGHNA, CDR2 YNFKEQ. As DNA, the CDR3 is TGTGCCAGCAGCCATGAAAGCGGGAGGGGTTTCGAGCAGTTCTTC. Its protein is CASSHESGRGFEQFF.

The chain has TRBV2 and TRBJ2-1; 8 nucleotides match TRBD1. Germline-derived CDR1 and CDR2 are SNHLY and FYNNEI. V dropped 6 bases and J dropped 9; count of bases not matched to a gene: 1. The CDR3 runs 11 residues. In DNA, the CDR3 is TGTGCCAGCAGACAGGGGGGTGAGCAGTTCTTC. Translated, it gives CASRQGGEQFF.